Below are 21 T cell receptor beta chains sequenced from a single sample in a study of shared clonotypes between healthy human individuals. Libraries were prepared by immunoSEQ multiplex PCR; TCRdb keeps only in-frame clonotypes and omits some of them. This table holds more than 200,000 clones, over 60% found once. Material: memory CD4+ T cells sorted from blood. Noted subset: CD45RA-negative fraction. The receptor source for this set is a man younger than 40 in good health.

The V call is TRBV28, the J call TRBJ2-7, with 8 bases fitting TRBD2. This CDR3 region has 15 residues. J gave up 0 bases and V 6 bases, and 7 bases lay outside the gene matches. The germline V gene encodes CDR1 MDHEN and CDR2 SYDVKM. Here the CDR3 reads CASRGGTRSSYEQYF. CDR3 DNA: TGTGCCAGCAGAGGGGGGACTAGGAGCTCCTACGAGCAGTACTTC.

This chain joins TRBV6-5 and TRBJ2-3; D gene ambiguous. Germline CDR1 MNHEY, CDR2 SVGAGI. Between the trimmed V and J ends, which lost 7 bases and 2 bases, there was a span of 13 bases. The CDR3 consists of 14 residues. The CDR3 DNA is TGTGCCAGCACCTTAAATGACAACACAGATACGCAGTATTTT. It yields the protein CASTLNDNTDTQYF.

This clone came up a few times. The genes are TRBV5-1 and TRBJ1-1; no clear D gene. The V end was cut by 4 bases, the J end by 4 bases, with 11 bases between. Germline V gene sequence: CDR1 SGHRS, CDR2 YFSETQ. CDR3 length equals 13 residues. The CDR3 DNA sequence: TGCGCCAGCAGCCGTAACTGGGGCACTGAAGCTTTCTTT. Its translation: CASSRNWGTEAFF.

The chain couples TRBV5-1 to TRBJ2-2, with TRBD1 as a possible D gene (6 bases). V lost 4 bases, J lost 2 bases, and 12 bases lay in between. In germline, CDR1 is SGHRS, CDR2 YFSETQ. This CDR3 comprises 15 residues. The CDR3 here is CASSSRGHNTGELFF. In DNA, the CDR3 is TGCGCCAGCAGCAGCCGGGGACACAACACCGGGGAGCTGTTTTTT.

This rearrangement joins TRBV5-6 to TRBJ1-1, with D perhaps TRBD1 (6 bases). The germline V and J ends were trimmed by 0 bases and 8 bases, with 11 bases remaining between them. In germline, CDR1 is SGHDT, CDR2 YYEEEE. The CDR3 totals 13 residues. This CDR3 is CASSLVGGSEAFF. The CDR3 DNA follows: TGTGCCAGCAGCTTGGTCGGGGGCAGCGAAGCTTTCTTT.

This clone occurred a few times. The genes are TRBV29-1 and TRBJ2-2, with a possible D match to TRBD2 (6 bases). The CDR3 loop spans 13 amino acids. Germline assignment: CDR1 SQVTM and CDR2 ANQGSEA. The V gene lost 6 bases and the J gene lost 1 base, with 9 bases spanning the gap. CDR3 sequence reads: CSVGGVNTGELFF. CDR3 sequence (DNA): TGCAGCGTGGGCGGGGTGAACACCGGGGAGCTGTTTTTT.

The V gene is TRBV6-1, the J gene TRBJ2-7; TRBD2 aligns across 9 bases. Germline V CDR1 and CDR2: MNHNS, SASEGT. The CDR3 has 14 residues. Trimming cost V 10 bases and J 10 bases; bases outside gene matches: 17. CDR3 amino acids: CATTPGSGSQPQYF. The CDR3 nucleotides read TGTGCCACCACGCCCGGTAGCGGGAGTCAACCCCAGTACTTC.

The rearrangement uses TRBV19 and TRBJ2-1; 14 nucleotides agree with TRBD2. This CDR3 contains 15 residues. CDR1 and CDR2 (germline): LNHDA, SQIVND (reference sequence). V dropped 4 bases and J dropped 8; count of bases not matched to a gene: 4. The CDR3 loop is CASSRLAGGPDEQFF. As DNA, the CDR3 is TGTGCCAGTAGTAGACTAGCGGGAGGGCCCGATGAGCAGTTCTTC.

The V call is TRBV5-1, the J call TRBJ1-2; D uncertain. CDR1 SGHRS and CDR2 YFSETQ come from the germline V gene. The CDR3 contains 15 residues. Deletions cut 0 bases from V and 6 bases from J, with 15 bases between. The CDR3 loop reads CASSLGLPTENGYTF. DNA for the CDR3: TGCGCCAGCAGCTTGGGACTCCCGACGGAAAATGGCTACACCTTC. Looking up the rest from reference TRBV5-1 and TRBJ1-2 gives the full variable domain: KAGVTQTPRYLIKTRGQQVTLSCSPISGHRSVSWYQQTPGQGLQFLFEYFSETQRNKGNFPGRFSGRQFSNSRSEMNVSTLELGDSALYLCASSLGLPTENGYTFGSGTRLTVV.

With regard to this clone: Other DNA sequences in the same sample also yield this CDR3. The gene calls are TRBV2 and TRBJ1-2; D remains ambiguous. Trimming left V 4 bases short and J 2 bases short, with 8 bases between. The CDR3 consists of 13 residues. Germline lookup yields CDR1 SNHLY and CDR2 FYNNEI. Here the CDR3 reads CASSGVGNYGYTF. CDR3 nucleotide sequence: TGTGCCAGCAGTGGGGTAGGGAACTATGGCTACACCTTC.

This chain joins TRBV2 and TRBJ1-5; weak D call: TRBD1 (5 bases). CDR1 SNHLY and CDR2 FYNNEI come from the germline V gene. CDR3 length equals 13 residues. V was trimmed by 6 bases and J by 7 bases, leaving 13 bases between them. The CDR3 is CASSRDEEQPQHF. For the CDR3, the DNA is TGTGCCAGCAGCCGGGACGAGGAGCAGCCCCAGCATTTT.

The chain links TRBV5-1 to TRBJ2-7; 8 bases map to TRBD1. The CDR3 is made up of 13 amino acids. Germline V gene sequence: CDR1 SGHRS, CDR2 YFSETQ. J gave up 7 bases and V 2 bases, and 5 bases lay outside the gene matches. CDR3 region: CASSFGQGNEQYF. Written as DNA, the CDR3 is TGCGCCAGCAGCTTCGGACAGGGTAATGAGCAGTACTTC.

This rearrangement joins TRBV2 to TRBJ1-2; no clear D. Germline V gene sequence: CDR1 SNHLY, CDR2 FYNNEI. V lost 4 bases, J lost 2 bases, and 8 bases lay in between. CDR3 length equals 13 residues. As DNA, the CDR3 is TGTGCCAGCAGTGCAGAACGAAACTATGGCTACACCTTC. Amino acids: CASSAERNYGYTF.

This clone came up many times. V is TRBV19 and J is TRBJ1-1, with D possibly matching TRBD1 (5 bases). The CDR3 is 15 amino acids. With 5 bases removed from V and 1 base from J, the gap between germline ends came to 14 bases. CDR1 is LNHDA and CDR2 is SQIVND in the germline V gene (reference sequence). Here the CDR3 reads CASSARQWGNTEAFF. CDR3 DNA: TGTGCCAGTAGTGCCCGACAGTGGGGGAACACTGAAGCTTTCTTT.

V is TRBV13 and J is TRBJ2-5, with TRBD2 matching over 8 bases. In germline, CDR1 is PRHDT, CDR2 FYEKMQ (reference sequence). The V segment lost 0 bases and the J segment 5 bases; nucleotides outside the gene matches: 5. There are 15 residues in the CDR3. The DNA of the CDR3 is TGTGCCAGCAGCTTAGGCGGGGGGGTGGCGGAGACCCAGTACTTC. It specifies CASSLGGGVAETQYF.

This chain links TRBV7-3 with TRBJ2-3, with 11 bases identical to TRBD2. The trim removed 2 bases at V and 1 base at J, leaving 8 bases unmatched. This CDR3 is built from 18 residues. The germline CDR1 and CDR2 sequences are SGHTA and FQGTGA. CDR3 sequence reads: CASSLGPTSGRGTDTQYF. The DNA of the CDR3 is TGTGCCAGCAGCTTAGGTCCCACTAGCGGGAGAGGCACAGATACGCAGTATTTT.

The rearrangement uses TRBV5-1 and TRBJ2-1; TRBD2 agrees at 14 bases. The V and J ends lost 4 bases and 9 bases, in that order; junction bases with no gene match: 9. Germline V gives CDR1 SGHRS, CDR2 YFSETQ. CDR3 length: 16 residues. Written as DNA, the CDR3 is TGCGCCAGCAGCCTCGGGACTAGCGGGAGTTTGGTTGAGCAGTTCTTC. Protein product: CASSLGTSGSLVEQFF.

The sample holds many counts of this clone. The gene calls are TRBV19 and TRBJ2-1; no definite D call. Germline V lookup: CDR1 LNHDA, CDR2 SQIVND (reference sequence). This CDR3 comprises 16 residues. The germline V and J ends were trimmed by 3 bases and 0 bases, with 12 bases remaining between them. CDR3 in amino acids: CASSIGYSSSYNEQFF. DNA for the CDR3: TGTGCCAGTAGTATCGGCTATTCTAGCTCCTACAATGAGCAGTTCTTC.

The chain combines TRBV18 with TRBJ1-1, with D maybe TRBD1 (5 bases). The germline gives CDR1 KGHSH, CDR2 LQKENI. With 8 bases removed from V and 0 bases from J, the gap between germline ends came to 10 bases. The CDR3 has 13 amino acids. The CDR3 sequence: CASKQVMNTEAFF. The CDR3 coding sequence is TGTGCCAGCAAACAGGTCATGAACACTGAAGCTTTCTTT.

V gene TRBV27 combines with J gene TRBJ2-7, with D perhaps TRBD2 (5 bases). The CDR3 has 17 amino acids. V gave up 6 bases and J gave up 0 bases, with 21 bases separating them. From germline, CDR1 is MNHEY and CDR2 SMNVEV (reference sequence). CDR3 nucleotides: TGTGCCAGCAGCTTACGTGGTCGAGCGGATTTCTCCTACGAGCAGTACTTC. It codes for CASSLRGRADFSYEQYF.

The V and J genes are TRBV5-5 and TRBJ1-4; unclear D gene. The germline gives CDR1 SGHKS, CDR2 YYEKEE (reference sequence). Trimming removed 2 bases from V and 0 bases from J, with 5 bases in between. The CDR3 runs 14 residues. CDR3 residues: CASSFDPTNEKLFF. The CDR3, as DNA: TGTGCCAGCAGCTTCGATCCAACTAATGAAAAACTGTTTTTT.